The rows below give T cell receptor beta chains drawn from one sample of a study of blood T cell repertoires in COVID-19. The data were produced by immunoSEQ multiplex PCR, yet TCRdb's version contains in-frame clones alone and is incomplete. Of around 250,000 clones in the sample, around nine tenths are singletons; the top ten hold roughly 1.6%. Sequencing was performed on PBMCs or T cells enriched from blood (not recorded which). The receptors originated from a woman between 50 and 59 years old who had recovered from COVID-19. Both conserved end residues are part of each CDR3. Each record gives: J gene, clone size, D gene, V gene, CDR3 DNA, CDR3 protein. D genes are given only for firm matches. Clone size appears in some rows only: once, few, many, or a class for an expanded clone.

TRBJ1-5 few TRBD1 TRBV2 TGTGCCAGCACCCAGGGGGGAGGCAATCAGCCCCAGCATTTT CASTQGGGNQPQHF
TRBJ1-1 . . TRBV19 TGTGCCAGTAGTATACGGGGGGCGGACACTGAAGCTTTCTTT CASSIRGADTEAFF
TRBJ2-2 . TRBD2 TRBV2 TGTGCCGGAACCCCGGGACTAGCCGGCGGGGAGCTGTTTTTT CAGTPGLAGGELFF
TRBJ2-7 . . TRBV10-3 TGTGCCATCAGGGGATTGTTAGCGGCATCCTACGAGCAGTACTTC CAIRGLLAASYEQYF
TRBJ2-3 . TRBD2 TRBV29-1 TGCAGCGTTGAAGGTCCGGGGGGTAGAAGCACAGATACGCAGTATTTT CSVEGPGGRSTDTQYF
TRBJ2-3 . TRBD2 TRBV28 TGTGCCAGCAGTTTCGGACTAGCGGTCACAGATACGCAGTATTTT CASSFGLAVTDTQYF
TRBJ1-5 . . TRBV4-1 TGCGCCAGCAGCCAAGATACAGATTATAGCAATCAGCCCCAGCATTTT CASSQDTDYSNQPQHF
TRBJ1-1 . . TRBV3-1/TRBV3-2 TGTGCCAGCAGCCAAGATTGGGGGCGTACTGAAGCTTTCTTT CASSQDWGRTEAFF
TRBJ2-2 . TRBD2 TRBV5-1 TGCGCCAGCAGCTTGGGTAGCGGGACGACCGGGGAGCTGTTTTTT CASSLGSGTTGELFF
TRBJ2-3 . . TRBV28 TGTGCCAGCAGCATCGGGTCGGACAGTTTCACAGATACGCAGTATTTT CASSIGSDSFTDTQYF
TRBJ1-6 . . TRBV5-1 TGCGCCAGCAGCAGGACAGCCGTAGCTAATTCACCCCTCCACTTT CASSRTAVANSPLHF
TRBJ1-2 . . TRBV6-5 TGTGCCAGTACCTCGGGGGTTTCTAACTATGGCTACACCTTC CASTSGVSNYGYTF
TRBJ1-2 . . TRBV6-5 TGTGCCAGCAGTAACGGAGTCTATGGCTACACCTTC CASSNGVYGYTF
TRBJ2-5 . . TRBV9 TGTGCCAGCAGCGTAGGAGGGGGGGACAGGTCGGAGACCCAGTACTTC CASSVGGGDRSETQYF
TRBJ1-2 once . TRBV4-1 TGCGCCAGCAGCCCCGAACACAGGGTAACGGGGGGCTACACCTTC CASSPEHRVTGGYTF
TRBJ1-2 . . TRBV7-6 TGTGCCAGCAGTTCCACAGGGGGCTACACCTTC CASSSTGGYTF
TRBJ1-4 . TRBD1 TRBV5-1 TGCGCCAGCAGCCTGGGACAGAGTAATGAAAAACTGTTTTTT CASSLGQSNEKLFF
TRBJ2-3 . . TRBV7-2 TGTGCCAGCAGCTTTTCGGGGGTTAGCACAGATACGCAGTATTTT CASSFSGVSTDTQYF
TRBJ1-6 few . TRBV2 TGTGCCAGCAGTGAAGGACAGGCGCTGATAAGGCCCCTCCACTTT CASSEGQALIRPLHF
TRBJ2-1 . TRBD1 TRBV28 TGTGCCAGCAGCCATAGTGGGACAGGCGTTAATGAGCAGTTCTTC CASSHSGTGVNEQFF
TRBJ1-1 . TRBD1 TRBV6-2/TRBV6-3 TGTGCCAGCAGTGACCCGGGACAGGAAGCTTTCTTT CASSDPGQEAFF
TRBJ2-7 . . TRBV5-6 TGTGCCAGCAGCTTGGCGGGAAGCCACGAGCAGTACTTC CASSLAGSHEQYF
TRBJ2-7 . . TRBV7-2 TGTGCCAGCAGGCCCCAGGGCTACGAGCAGTACTTC CASRPQGYEQYF
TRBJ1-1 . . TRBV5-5 TGTGCCAGCAGCTTATCACAGGGGAACACTGAAGCTTTCTTT CASSLSQGNTEAFF
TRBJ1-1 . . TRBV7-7 TGTGCTAGCAGCGTCTTGGGGGGTACTGAAGCTTTCTTT CASSVLGGTEAFF
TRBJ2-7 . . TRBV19 TGTGCCAGTAGTATCAGACAGGACTCCTACGAGCAGTACTTC CASSIRQDSYEQYF
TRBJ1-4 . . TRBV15 TGTGCCACCAGCAGAGATCGGGCATCGGGGGTAGAAAAACTGTTTTTT CATSRDRASGVEKLFF
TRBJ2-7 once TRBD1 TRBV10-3 TGTGCCATCAGTCCAGGGGGTTACGAGCAGTACTTC CAISPGGYEQYF
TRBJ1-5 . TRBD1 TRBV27 TGTGCCAGCAGGTCATATGGGACAGGGGACTCTAATCAGCCCCAGCATTTT CASRSYGTGDSNQPQHF
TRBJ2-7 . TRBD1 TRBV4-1 TGCGCCAGCAGCCAAGCGGCGTCGGACAGGGGTTGGTACGAGCAGTACTTC CASSQAASDRGWYEQYF
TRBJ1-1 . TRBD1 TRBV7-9 TGTGCCAGCAGCTTAGGGACAGGGGTGACTGAAGCTTTCTTT CASSLGTGVTEAFF
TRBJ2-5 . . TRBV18 TGTGCCAGCTCACCGGGGGCGGGCCAAGAGACCCAGTACTTC CASSPGAGQETQYF
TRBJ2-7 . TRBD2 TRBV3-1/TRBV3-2 TGTGCCAGCAGCCAAGTACTAGCGTCTATGGTACAGTACTTC CASSQVLASMVQYF
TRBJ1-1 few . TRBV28 TGTGCCACCAGAGGGTTTACGGGGGGCTATACTGAAGCTTTCTTT CATRGFTGGYTEAFF
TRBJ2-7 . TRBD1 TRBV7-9 TGTGCCAGCAGCTTAACGTCTCTGGGACAGGTGAACTACGAGCAGTACTTC CASSLTSLGQVNYEQYF
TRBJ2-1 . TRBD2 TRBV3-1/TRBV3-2 TGTGCCAGCAGCCAAGGGGAGGGACTTGGCAATGAGCAGTTCTTC CASSQGEGLGNEQFF
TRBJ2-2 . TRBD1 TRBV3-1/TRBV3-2 TGTGCCAGCAGCCAAGGCTCGGGACAGGGAGTGTCCACCGGGGAGCTGTTTTTT CASSQGSGQGVSTGELFF
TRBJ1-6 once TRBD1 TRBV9 TGTGCCAGCAGCTTCCGTGACAGGGGTAATTCACCCCTCCACTTT CASSFRDRGNSPLHF
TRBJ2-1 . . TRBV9 TGTGCCAGCAGCGTAATGGGGAGCCCTAGCTCCTACAATGAGCAGTTCTTC CASSVMGSPSSYNEQFF
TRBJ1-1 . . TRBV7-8 TGTGCCAGCAGCCACCGGGACACCGAAGCTTTCTTT CASSHRDTEAFF
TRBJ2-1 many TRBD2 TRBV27 TGTGCCAGCAGTCTAAGACTAGCGGGCGAGCAGTTCTTC CASSLRLAGEQFF
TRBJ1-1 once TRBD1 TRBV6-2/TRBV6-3 TGTGCCAGCAGCCCTCAGACAGGGTCTGAAGCTTTCTTT CASSPQTGSEAFF
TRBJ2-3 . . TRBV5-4 TGTGCCAGCAGCCTTACGAGCGGTAGCACAGATACGCAGTATTTT CASSLTSGSTDTQYF
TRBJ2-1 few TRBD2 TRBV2 TGTGCCAGCAGTTCCCTAGCGGGAGGGCTGTCGGATGAGCAGTTCTTC CASSSLAGGLSDEQFF
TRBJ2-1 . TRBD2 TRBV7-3 TGTGCCAGCAGCTATACCGGGACTAGCGGGAAGAATGAGCAGTTCTTC CASSYTGTSGKNEQFF
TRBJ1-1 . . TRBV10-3 TGTGCCATCAGTGGGGGGGGAGGCACTGAAGCTTTCTTT CAISGGGGTEAFF
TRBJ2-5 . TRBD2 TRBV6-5 TGTGCCAGTGATATAGCGGGAACCCTCCAAGAGACCCAGTACTTC CASDIAGTLQETQYF
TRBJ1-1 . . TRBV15 TGTGCCACCAGCAGCCTACAAGTGGGCCTGGGCACTGAAGCTTTCTTT CATSSLQVGLGTEAFF
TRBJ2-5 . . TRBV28 TGTGCCAGCAGTTTATTACAAGAGACCCAGTACTTC CASSLLQETQYF
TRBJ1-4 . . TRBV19 TGTGCCAGTAGTACAGGGGAGGGCACAGATGAAAAACTGTTTTTT CASSTGEGTDEKLFF
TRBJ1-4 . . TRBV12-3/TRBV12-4 TGTGCCAGCAGTTTAGCGCACAACGCAAAACTGTTTTTT CASSLAHNAKLFF
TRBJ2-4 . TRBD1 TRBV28 TGTGCCAGCAACGTAGGACAGGGCTTGCACATTCAGTACTTC CASNVGQGLHIQYF